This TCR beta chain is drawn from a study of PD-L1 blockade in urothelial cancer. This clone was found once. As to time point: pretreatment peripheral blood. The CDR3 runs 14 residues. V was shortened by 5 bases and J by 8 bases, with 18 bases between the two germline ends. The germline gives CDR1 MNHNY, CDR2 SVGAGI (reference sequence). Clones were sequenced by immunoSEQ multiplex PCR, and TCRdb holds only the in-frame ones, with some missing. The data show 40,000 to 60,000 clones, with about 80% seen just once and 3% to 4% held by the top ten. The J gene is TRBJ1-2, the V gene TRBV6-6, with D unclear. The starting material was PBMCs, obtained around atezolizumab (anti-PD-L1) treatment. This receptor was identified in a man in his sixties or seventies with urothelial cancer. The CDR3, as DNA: TGTGCCAGCAGTACGGACGGTCTGGAGGCGGGCTACACCTTC. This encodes CASSTDGLEAGYTF.